This is a list of T cell receptor beta chains from one sample in a study of blood T cells in healthy people across ages. TCRdb re-analysed the 5' RACE reads in MiXCR, keeping a single row per CDR3 protein. The data hold over 1.5 million distinct CDR3 sequences, with around half observed a single time. Sequenced sample: blood. The origin of the receptors is a woman aged 40-49 years in good health. CDR3s include the opening cysteine and the closing phenylalanine or tryptophan. The D gene is left open where the match is weak. Clone sizes are given selectively: once, few, many, or a class where the clone is expanded.

-	-	TRBJ2-5	TRBV12-3/TRBV12-4	TGTGCCAGCAGTTTATCCGGGACACTTTACAATGAGCAGTACTTC	CASSLSGTLYNEQYF
-	-	TRBJ1-2	TRBV9	TGTGCCAGCAGCAACCGGGACACCTCTAACTATGGCTACACCTTC	CASSNRDTSNYGYTF
-	few	TRBJ1-6	TRBV20-1	TGCAGTGCTAGAGATGTGACGGGTTCGACACCCCTCCACTTT	CSARDVTGSTPLHF
-	-	TRBJ2-3	TRBV5-1	TGCGCCAGCAGCTTTGAGGGTGGTGACCCAGGTACGCAGTATTTT	CASSFEGGDPGTQYF
TRBD2	-	TRBJ2-3	TRBV27	TGTGCCAGCAGTTTATCGAGGCCTAGCGGGGGCACAGATACGCAGTATTTT	CASSLSRPSGGTDTQYF
TRBD1	few	TRBJ2-1	TRBV10-3	TGTGCCATCAGGACAGGGCAGACCTACAATGAGCAGTTCTTC	CAIRTGQTYNEQFF
-	-	TRBJ2-3	TRBV12-3/TRBV12-4	TGTGCCAGCAGTCCTTACAGGGCGGGCACAGATACGCAGTATTTT	CASSPYRAGTDTQYF
-	-	TRBJ1-2	TRBV6-5	TGTGCCAGCAGTTACCGGCCGGGGGCGAGGGATGGCTACACCTTC	CASSYRPGARDGYTF
-	-	TRBJ2-4	TRBV24-1	TGTGCCACCAGTGATACCCTAGGGGCGGAAGAGCAGTACTTC	CATSDTLGAEEQYF
TRBD1	few	TRBJ2-1	TRBV27	TGTGCCAGCACCTCGGGACAGAACAATGAGCAGTTCTTC	CASTSGQNNEQFF
-	-	TRBJ2-7	TRBV6-5	TGTGCCAGCAGTTATATCCAGAACGGCGAGCAGTACTTC	CASSYIQNGEQYF
-	-	TRBJ2-2	TRBV24-1	TGTGCCACCAGTGATGGAGGACCCGAGGAGCTGTTTTTT	CATSDGGPEELFF
-	-	TRBJ2-7	TRBV7-8	TGTGCCAGCAGCTTAGGCAGGCAGGTCTACGAGCAGTACTTC	CASSLGRQVYEQYF
-	-	TRBJ2-4	TRBV6-1	TGTGCCAGCAGTCCACAGGGAGGGGTGGACATTCAGTACTTC	CASSPQGGVDIQYF
-	few	TRBJ1-2	TRBV12-3/TRBV12-4	TGTGCCAGCACCCCTAACCCCGGGAACGATGGCTACACCTTC	CASTPNPGNDGYTF
TRBD1	once	TRBJ2-3	TRBV28	TGTGCCAGCAGTTTGGGGGTAGCAGGGGGCCGCACAGATACGCAGTATTTT	CASSLGVAGGRTDTQYF
TRBD2	-	TRBJ2-5	TRBV7-2	TGTGCCAGCAACTTAATGCCAGCGGGGGGAAGAGAGACCCAGTACTTC	CASNLMPAGGRETQYF
TRBD1	-	TRBJ2-7	TRBV9	TGTGCCAGCAGCGCAGACAGGGATAGTACCTACGAGCAGTACTTC	CASSADRDSTYEQYF
-	-	TRBJ1-2	TRBV12-3/TRBV12-4	TGTGCCAGCAGTTCCACTACAGGTCTCGATGGCTACACCTTC	CASSSTTGLDGYTF
TRBD2	-	TRBJ2-1	TRBV4-1	TGCGCCAGCAGCCAAGACCCCCGCGGGGGGGCCAATGAGCAGTTCTTC	CASSQDPRGGANEQFF
-	-	TRBJ2-3	TRBV2	TGTGCCAGCAGCCCACCAGTTGCCGGGGGCACAGATACGCAGTATTTT	CASSPPVAGGTDTQYF
-	-	TRBJ1-6	TRBV5-1	TGCGCCAGCAGCTTTACTACAACCTATAATTCACCCCTCCACTTT	CASSFTTTYNSPLHF
TRBD1	-	TRBJ2-1	TRBV15	TGTGCCACCAGCGCTCGGTGGGACAGGGGCCACAATGAGCAGTTCTTC	CATSARWDRGHNEQFF
-	-	TRBJ2-1	TRBV7-2	TGTGCCAGCAGCTTAGTCAGTGGGCAGTTCTTC	CASSLVSGQFF
-	few	TRBJ2-6	TRBV4-3	TGCGCCAGCAGCCAAGAGGCCATCTCTGGGGCCAACGTCCTGACTTTC	CASSQEAISGANVLTF
-	-	TRBJ1-1	TRBV18	TGTGCCAGCTCACCACTGAGAGTCTCGAACACTGAAGCTTTCTTT	CASSPLRVSNTEAFF
-	-	TRBJ1-2	TRBV20-1	TGCAGTGCCGATGGACGCACGGACGGGGGCTACACCTTC	CSADGRTDGGYTF
-	-	TRBJ2-3	TRBV19	TGTGCCAGCCTGGGGGGGCCAGTCGCAGATACGCAGTATTTT	CASLGGPVADTQYF
-	-	TRBJ2-5	TRBV7-2	TGTGCCAGCAGCTTAGATTCGGGGGAGGCGGAGACCCAGTACTTC	CASSLDSGEAETQYF
-	few	TRBJ2-7	TRBV3-1	TGTGCCAGCAGCCAAGATGACCCGGGGAACTACGATGGGGAGCAGTACTTC	CASSQDDPGNYDGEQYF
-	many	TRBJ2-4	TRBV29-1	TGCAGCGTGGCCAGGGAAGGAAACATTCAGTACTTC	CSVAREGNIQYF
TRBD2	-	TRBJ2-3	TRBV7-2	TGTGCCAGCAGCTTAGTCGAGGCGGGGGGCCTTAGCACGGATACGCAGTATTTT	CASSLVEAGGLSTDTQYF
TRBD2	-	TRBJ2-5	TRBV27	TGTGCCAGCAGTTTTATCCGCCTAGCGGGGGTGCAAGAGACCCAGTACTTC	CASSFIRLAGVQETQYF
TRBD2	-	TRBJ2-5	TRBV5-1	TGCGCCAGCAGCAACGGGGGGGACCAAGAATGGACCCAGTACTTC	CASSNGGDQEWTQYF
TRBD1	-	TRBJ2-7	TRBV28	TGTGCCAGCAGTTTATGGGGACAGGGGGTCTCCTACGAGCAGTACTTC	CASSLWGQGVSYEQYF
-	-	TRBJ2-7	TRBV28	TGTGCCAGCAGTTTATCGGGGTACGGGCAGTACTTC	CASSLSGYGQYF